This TCR beta chain derives from a study of shared clonotypes between healthy human individuals. Study-wide results and caveats: Genetic and exposure-history diversity was limited by the few donors. In the sorted subsets, rarefaction showed sequencing was incomplete despite large depth.

Worth noting for this clone: Its cognate antigen is unknown.

All donors were healthy HIV-negative adults lacking recent acute infections or vaccinations. From CD4+ cells came CD45RA+ naive and CD45RA-negative memory subsets. TCRdb's table, derived via immunoSEQ multiplex PCR, lists solely in-frame clones and lacks some. This sample yields roughly 2.6 million clones, of which approximately 90% are seen a single time; under 0.15% belongs to the top ten. Sequencing input: naive CD4+ T cells sorted from blood. This sample's subset: CD45RA+ positively selected. The sequence was collected from a man younger than 35 in good health.

The CDR3 sequence: CASSLEPGRGNYGYTF. DNA of the CDR3: TGTGCCAGCAGCCTTGAACCTGGGAGGGGTAACTATGGCTACACCTTC. The rearrangement links TRBV5-4 to TRBJ1-2, with D maybe TRBD1 (5 bases). V lost 4 bases to trimming and J lost 1 base, with 17 bases between them. CDR3 length equals 16 residues. Germline V gene lookup returns CDR1 SGHNT and CDR2 YYREEE (reference sequence).